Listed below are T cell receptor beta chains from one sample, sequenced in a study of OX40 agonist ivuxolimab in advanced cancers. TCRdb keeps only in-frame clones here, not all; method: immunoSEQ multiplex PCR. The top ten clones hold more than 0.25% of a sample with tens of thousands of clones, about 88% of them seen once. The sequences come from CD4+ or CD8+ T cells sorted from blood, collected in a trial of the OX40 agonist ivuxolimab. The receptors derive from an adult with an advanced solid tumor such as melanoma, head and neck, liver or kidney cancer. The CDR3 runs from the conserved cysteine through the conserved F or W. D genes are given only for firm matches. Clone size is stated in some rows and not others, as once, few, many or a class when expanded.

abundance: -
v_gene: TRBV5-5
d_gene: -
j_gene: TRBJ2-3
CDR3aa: CASSLARGADTQYF
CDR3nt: TGTGCCAGCAGCTTGGCGCGAGGGGCAGATACGCAGTATTTT

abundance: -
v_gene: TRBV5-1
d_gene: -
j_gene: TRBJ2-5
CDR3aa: CASSQYRAQETQYF
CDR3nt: TGTGCCAGCAGCCAATACAGGGCCCAAGAGACCCAGTACTTC

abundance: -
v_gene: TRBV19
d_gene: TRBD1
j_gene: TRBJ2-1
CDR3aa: CASRGAGTAPYNEQFF
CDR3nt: TGTGCCAGTAGGGGTGCCGGGACAGCGCCCTACAATGAGCAGTTCTTC

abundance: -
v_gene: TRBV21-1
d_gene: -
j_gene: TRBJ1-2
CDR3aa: CASGRDRGNYGYTF
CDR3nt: TGTGCCAGCGGACGGGACAGGGGAAACTATGGCTACACCTTC

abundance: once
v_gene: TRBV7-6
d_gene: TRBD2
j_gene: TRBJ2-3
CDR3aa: CASTLRTTSALDTQYF
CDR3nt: TGTGCCAGCACCTTGAGGACGACTAGCGCCTTGGATACGCAGTATTTT

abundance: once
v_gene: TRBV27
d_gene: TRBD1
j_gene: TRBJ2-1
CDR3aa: CASSLSTGGGIEQFF
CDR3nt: TGTGCCAGCAGTTTATCGACAGGGGGGGGGATTGAGCAGTTCTTC

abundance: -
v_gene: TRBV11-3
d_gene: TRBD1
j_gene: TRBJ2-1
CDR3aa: CASSLSSPGGSYNEQFF
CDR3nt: TGTGCCAGCAGCTTAAGTAGCCCAGGGGGCTCCTACAATGAGCAGTTCTTC

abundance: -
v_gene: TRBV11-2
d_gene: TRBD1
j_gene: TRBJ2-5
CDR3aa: CASSPTTGVGETQYF
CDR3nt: TGTGCCAGCAGCCCTACGACAGGGGTCGGGGAGACCCAGTACTTC

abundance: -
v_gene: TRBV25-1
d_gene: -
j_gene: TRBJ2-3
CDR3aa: CASSEVGRAATDTQYF
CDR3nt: TGTGCCAGCAGTGAAGTCGGCAGGGCGGCGACAGATACGCAGTATTTT

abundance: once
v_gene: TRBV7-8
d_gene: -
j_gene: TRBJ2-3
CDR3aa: CASSLGTDTQYF
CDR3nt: TGTGCCAGCAGCTTAGGGACAGATACGCAGTATTTT

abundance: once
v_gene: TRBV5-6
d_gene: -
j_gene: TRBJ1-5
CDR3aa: CASSLRGRGNQPQHF
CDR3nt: TGTGCCAGCAGCTTGAGGGGTAGGGGCAATCAGCCCCAGCATTTT

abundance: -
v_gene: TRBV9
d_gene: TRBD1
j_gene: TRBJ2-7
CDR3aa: CASSAGQGTHEQYF
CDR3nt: TGTGCCAGCAGCGCGGGACAGGGGACGCACGAGCAGTACTTC

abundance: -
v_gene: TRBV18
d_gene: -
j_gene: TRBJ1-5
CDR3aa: CASSPQSLGLASNQPQHF
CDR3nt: TGTGCCAGCTCACCACAATCCCTGGGGTTGGCGAGCAATCAGCCCCAGCATTTT

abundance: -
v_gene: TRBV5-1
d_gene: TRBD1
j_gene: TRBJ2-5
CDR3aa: CASTSGGAETQYF
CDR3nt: TGCGCCAGCACTTCAGGGGGCGCAGAGACCCAGTACTTC

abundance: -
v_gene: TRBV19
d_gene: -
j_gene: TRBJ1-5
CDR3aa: CASGQSNSNQPQHF
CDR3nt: TGTGCCAGTGGCCAGAGCAATAGCAATCAGCCCCAGCATTTT

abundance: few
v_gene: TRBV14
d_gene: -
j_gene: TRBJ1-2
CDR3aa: CASSQGTESYYGYTF
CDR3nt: TGTGCCAGCAGCCAAGGGACAGAATCCTACTATGGCTACACCTTC

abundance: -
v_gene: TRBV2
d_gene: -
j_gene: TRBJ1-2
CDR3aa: CANRDGGFRGYTF
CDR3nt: TGTGCCAACCGGGACGGCGGATTTCGGGGCTACACCTTC

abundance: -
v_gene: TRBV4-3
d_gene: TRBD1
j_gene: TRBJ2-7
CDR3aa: CASSQAPGQSYEQYF
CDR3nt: TGCGCCAGCAGCCAAGCTCCGGGACAGAGCTACGAGCAGTACTTC

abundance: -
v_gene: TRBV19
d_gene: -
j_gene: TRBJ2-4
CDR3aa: CASSIGWRDPDIQYF
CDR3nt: TGTGCCAGTAGTATAGGGTGGAGAGACCCTGACATTCAGTACTTC

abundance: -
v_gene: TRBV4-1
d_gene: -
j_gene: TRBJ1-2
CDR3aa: CASSQIPGGYGYTF
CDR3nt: TGCGCCAGCAGCCAAATTCCCGGCGGCTATGGCTACACCTTC

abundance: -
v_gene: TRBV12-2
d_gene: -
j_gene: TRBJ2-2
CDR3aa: CASRLTPGLALNTGELFF
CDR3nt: TGTGCAAGTCGCTTAACTCCGGGACTAGCTCTTAACACCGGGGAGCTGTTTTTT

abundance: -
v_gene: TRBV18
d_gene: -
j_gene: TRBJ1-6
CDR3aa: CASSREQVLMDSPLHF
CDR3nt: TGTGCCAGCTCACGGGAACAGGTTCTTATGGATTCACCCCTCCACTTT

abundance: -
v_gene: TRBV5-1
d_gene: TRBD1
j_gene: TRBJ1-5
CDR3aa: CASRRGPDQPQHF
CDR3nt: TGCGCCAGCAGGAGGGGGCCTGATCAGCCCCAGCATTTT

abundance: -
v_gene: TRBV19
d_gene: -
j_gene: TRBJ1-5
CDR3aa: CASSIVSGRANQPQHF
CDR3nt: TGTGCCAGTAGTATAGTCTCGGGCAGGGCTAATCAGCCCCAGCATTTT

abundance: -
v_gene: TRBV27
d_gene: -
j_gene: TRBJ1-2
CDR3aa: CASSLWGQGNGYTF
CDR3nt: TGTGCCAGCAGTTTATGGGGCCAAGGCAATGGCTACACCTTC

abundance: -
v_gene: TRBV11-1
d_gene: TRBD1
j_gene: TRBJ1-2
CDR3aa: CASSPGGNYGYTF
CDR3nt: TGTGCCAGCAGCCCAGGGGGGAACTATGGCTACACCTTC

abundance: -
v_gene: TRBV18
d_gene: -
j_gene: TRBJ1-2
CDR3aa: CASSPRGVRLGGYTF
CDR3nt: TGTGCCAGCTCACCACGGGGGGTCCGGTTGGGTGGCTACACCTTC

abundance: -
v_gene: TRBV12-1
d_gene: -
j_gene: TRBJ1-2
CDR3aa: CASSLSRGYTF
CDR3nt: TGTGCCAGCAGCCTGTCTAGGGGCTACACCTTC

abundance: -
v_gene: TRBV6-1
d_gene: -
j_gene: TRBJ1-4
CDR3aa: CASSESLTTNEKLFF
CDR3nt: TGTGCCAGCAGTGAGTCACTTACAACTAATGAAAAACTGTTTTTT

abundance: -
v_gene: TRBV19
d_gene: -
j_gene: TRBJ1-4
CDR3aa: CASSLQENEKLFF
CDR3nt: TGTGCCAGCTCCCTCCAGGAAAATGAAAAACTGTTTTTT

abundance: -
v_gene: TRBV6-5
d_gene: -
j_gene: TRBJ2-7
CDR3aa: CASSYDRTYEQYF
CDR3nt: TGTGCCAGCAGTTACGACAGAACCTACGAGCAGTACTTC

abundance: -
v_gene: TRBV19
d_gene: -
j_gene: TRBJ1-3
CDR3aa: CATWGWRTDGNTIYF
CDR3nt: TGTGCCACATGGGGTTGGCGAACGGATGGAAACACCATATATTTT

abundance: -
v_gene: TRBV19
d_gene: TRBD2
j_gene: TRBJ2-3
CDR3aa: CASSMGLAAPTDTQYF
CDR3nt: TGTGCCAGTAGTATGGGACTAGCGGCCCCGACAGATACGCAGTATTTT

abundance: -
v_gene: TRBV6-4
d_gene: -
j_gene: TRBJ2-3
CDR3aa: CASSDSGRADTQYF
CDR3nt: TGTGCCAGCAGTGACTCAGGCAGGGCAGATACGCAGTATTTT

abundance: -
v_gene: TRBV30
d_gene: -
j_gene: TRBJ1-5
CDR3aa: CAWGGGQPQHF
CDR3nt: TGTGCCTGGGGGGGCGGTCAGCCCCAGCATTTT

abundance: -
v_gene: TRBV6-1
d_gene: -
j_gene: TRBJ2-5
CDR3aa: CASSPPLGGQETQYF
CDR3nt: TGTGCCAGCAGTCCCCCTTTAGGGGGCCAAGAGACCCAGTACTTC

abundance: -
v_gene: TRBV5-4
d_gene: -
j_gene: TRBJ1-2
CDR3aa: CASRPTATNYGYTF
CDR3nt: TGTGCCAGCAGACCTACAGCGACCAACTATGGCTACACCTTC

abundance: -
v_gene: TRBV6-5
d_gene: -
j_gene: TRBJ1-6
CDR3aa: CASSYNAVGTYSPLHF
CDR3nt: TGTGCCAGCAGTTACAACGCGGTGGGGACATATTCACCCCTCCACTTT

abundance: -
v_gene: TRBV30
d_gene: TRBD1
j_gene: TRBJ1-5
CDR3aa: CAWRDRGDQPQHF
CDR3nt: TGTGCCTGGAGGGACAGGGGGGATCAGCCCCAGCATTTT

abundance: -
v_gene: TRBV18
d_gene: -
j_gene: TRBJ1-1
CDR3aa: CASSPGPASNTEAFF
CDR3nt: TGTGCCAGCTCACCGGGGCCGGCTTCGAACACTGAAGCTTTCTTT

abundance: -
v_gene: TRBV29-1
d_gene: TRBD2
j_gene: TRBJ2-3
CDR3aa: CSVDRWEGRADTQYF
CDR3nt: TGCAGCGTTGATCGGTGGGAGGGGCGCGCAGATACGCAGTATTTT

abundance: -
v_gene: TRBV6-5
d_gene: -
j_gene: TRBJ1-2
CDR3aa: CASSWTVSPSYGYTF
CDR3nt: TGTGCCAGCAGTTGGACGGTTAGTCCCTCTTATGGCTACACCTTC

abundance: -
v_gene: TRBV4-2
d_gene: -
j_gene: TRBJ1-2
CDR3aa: CASSQGVAGSYYGYTF
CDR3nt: TGTGCCAGCAGCCAAGGCGTGGCAGGGTCATACTATGGCTACACCTTC

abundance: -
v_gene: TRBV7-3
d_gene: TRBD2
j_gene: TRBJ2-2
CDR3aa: CASSAAGGLVTGELFF
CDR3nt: TGTGCCAGCAGCGCAGCGGGGGGCCTCGTGACCGGGGAGCTGTTTTTT

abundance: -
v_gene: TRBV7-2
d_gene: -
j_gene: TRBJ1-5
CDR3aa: CASSLDSSNQPQHF
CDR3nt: TGTGCCAGCAGCCTCGACAGTAGCAATCAGCCCCAGCATTTT

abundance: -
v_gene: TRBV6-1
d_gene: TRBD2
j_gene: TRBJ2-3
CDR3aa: CASSEAASGGSVTQYF
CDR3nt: TGTGCCAGCAGTGAAGCGGCAAGCGGGGGTTCAGTTACGCAGTATTTT

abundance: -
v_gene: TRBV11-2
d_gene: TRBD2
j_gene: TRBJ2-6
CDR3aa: CASSVWGGAAGANVLTF
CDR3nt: TGTGCCAGCAGCGTATGGGGGGGAGCTGCTGGGGCCAACGTCCTGACTTTC

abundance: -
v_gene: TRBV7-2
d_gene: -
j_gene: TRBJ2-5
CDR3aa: CASTFLGGERETQYF
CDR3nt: TGTGCCAGCACCTTTCTGGGGGGCGAGCGAGAGACCCAGTACTTC

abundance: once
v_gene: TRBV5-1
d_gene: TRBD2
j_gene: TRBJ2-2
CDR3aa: CASSLLAGGTGELFF
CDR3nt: TGCGCCAGCAGCTTGTTGGCGGGGGGCACCGGGGAGCTGTTTTTT

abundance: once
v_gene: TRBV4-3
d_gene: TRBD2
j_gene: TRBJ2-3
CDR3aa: CASSLAGASTDTQYF
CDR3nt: TGCGCCAGCAGCCTAGCGGGGGCCAGCACAGATACGCAGTATTTT

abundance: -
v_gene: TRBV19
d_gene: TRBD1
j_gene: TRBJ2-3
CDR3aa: CASSIGDRPTDTQYF
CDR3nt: TGTGCCAGTAGTATAGGGGACAGACCCACAGATACGCAGTATTTT

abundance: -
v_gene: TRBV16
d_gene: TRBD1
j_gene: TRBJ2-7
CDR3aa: CASSLNRGEEQYF
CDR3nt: TGTGCCAGCAGCCTCAACAGGGGTGAAGAGCAGTACTTC

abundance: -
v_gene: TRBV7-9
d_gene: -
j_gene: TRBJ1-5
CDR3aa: CASSLESPPQHF
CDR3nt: TGTGCCAGCAGCTTAGAATCCCCGCCCCAGCATTTT

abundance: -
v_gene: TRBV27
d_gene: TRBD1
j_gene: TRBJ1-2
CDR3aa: CASYRGPYGYTF
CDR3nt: TGTGCCTCGTACAGGGGGCCCTATGGCTACACCTTC

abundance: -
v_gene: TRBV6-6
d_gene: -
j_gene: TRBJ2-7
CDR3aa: CASRGAEAFYEQYF
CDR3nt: TGTGCCAGCAGGGGGGCAGAAGCTTTCTACGAGCAGTACTTC

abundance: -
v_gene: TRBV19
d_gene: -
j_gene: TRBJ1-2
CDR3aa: CASSRQTPLNSSGYTF
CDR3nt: TGTGCCAGTAGTAGACAGACCCCCTTAAACTCGTCTGGCTACACCTTC